Below, 8 T cell receptor beta chains from the same sample are listed, as sequenced in a study of blood T cells in healthy people across ages. Through a sample-barcoded 5' primer and a J-beta primer mix, a second PCR was run for roughly 6 to 12 cycles. TCRdb redid the calling of the 5' RACE reads with MiXCR, one entry per CDR3 protein. This sample has some 730,000 distinct CDR3 sequences, with about a fifth found just once. Sequencing was performed on blood. These receptors originate from a man in his 70s in good health.

The rearrangement uses TRBV20-1 and TRBJ1-2, with D possibly being TRBD1 (6 bases). The V gene lost 3 bases and the J gene lost 2 bases, with 13 bases spanning the gap. The CDR3 runs 14 residues. Germline loops: CDR1 DFQATT, CDR2 SNEGSKA (reference sequence). CDR3 residues: CSASPDRSNYGYTF. CDR3 nucleotide sequence: TGCAGTGCTAGCCCTGACAGGAGCAACTATGGCTACACCTTC.

The J gene is TRBJ2-1, the V gene TRBV20-1; D gene uncertain. The CDR3 covers 12 residues. The V gene lost 0 bases and the J gene lost 7 bases, with 7 bases spanning the gap. CDR1 is DFQATT, CDR2 SNEGSKA, per germline (reference sequence). CDR3 bases: TGCAGTGCTAGAGATAGGTGGAATGAGCAGTTCTTC. Its protein is CSARDRWNEQFF.

For this clonotype: One end of the junction fails to match germline, which may point to a read error. The chain links TRBV28 to TRBJ1-2; TRBD1 might be the D (5 bases). The CDR3 runs to 12 residues. The germline gives CDR1 MDHEN, CDR2 SYDVKM. In DNA, the CDR3 is TGTGTCAGCAGTTTACAGGCCTATGGCTACACCTTC. It translates to CVSSLQAYGYTF.

The J gene is TRBJ2-3, the V gene TRBV12-3 or TRBV12-4; weak D call: TRBD2 (7 bases). The length of the CDR3 is 14 residues. Deletions cut 5 bases from V and 4 bases from J, with 13 bases between. Here the CDR3 reads CASSLGGVPDTQYF. In nucleotides, the CDR3 is TGTGCCAGCAGTCTAGGGGGGGTACCAGATACGCAGTATTTT.

This rearrangement joins TRBV12-3 or TRBV12-4 to TRBJ1-6, with 9 bases aligning to TRBD1. V trimming: 6 bases; J trimming: 6 bases; junction bases outside the gene matches: 9. CDR3 length: 16 amino acids. The CDR3, as DNA: TGTGCCAGCAGGGACGGACAGGGGAAGGTTAATTCACCCCTCCACTTT. As protein: CASRDGQGKVNSPLHF.

This clonotype was seen a handful of times. The chain is built from TRBV12-3 or TRBV12-4 and TRBJ1-5; D is ambiguous. V was trimmed by 9 bases and J by 3 bases, leaving 18 bases between them. The CDR3 consists of 15 residues. The CDR3: CASRRGFTTNQPQHF. CDR3 in DNA: TGTGCCAGTCGTCGAGGATTTACGACCAATCAGCCCCAGCATTTT.

This clonotype was seen a handful of times. J is TRBJ1-2 and V is TRBV6-5, with a weak D call TRBD1 (5 bases). Per germline, CDR1 MNHEY and CDR2 SVGAGI. Trimming removed 4 bases at V and 4 bases at J, with 7 bases between. The CDR3 spans 12 residues. CDR3 in amino acids: CASSFGAYGYTF. The CDR3 nucleotides read TGTGCCAGCAGTTTCGGGGCCTATGGCTACACCTTC.

This clonotype was found a few times. The chain joins TRBV24-1 to TRBJ2-1; 15 bases map to TRBD2. CDR3 length: 16 residues. Germline values: CDR1 KGHDR, CDR2 SFDVKD. Unmatched junction bases numbered 3, after V lost 3 bases and J lost 7 bases. The CDR3 coding sequence is TGTGCCACCAGTGATCCGGGACTAGCGGGAGGAAATGAGCAGTTCTTC. Residues: CATSDPGLAGGNEQFF.